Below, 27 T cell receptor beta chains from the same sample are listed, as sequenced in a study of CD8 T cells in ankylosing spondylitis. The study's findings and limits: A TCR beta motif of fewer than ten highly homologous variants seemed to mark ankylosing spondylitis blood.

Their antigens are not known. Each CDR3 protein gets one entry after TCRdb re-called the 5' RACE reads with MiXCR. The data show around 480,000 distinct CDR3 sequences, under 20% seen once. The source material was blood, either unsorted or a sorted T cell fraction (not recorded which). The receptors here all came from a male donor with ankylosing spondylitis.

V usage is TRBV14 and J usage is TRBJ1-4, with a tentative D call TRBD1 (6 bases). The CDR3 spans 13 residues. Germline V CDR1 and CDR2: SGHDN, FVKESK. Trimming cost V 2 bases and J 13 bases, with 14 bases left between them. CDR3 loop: CASSQIRGLGLFF. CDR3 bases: TGTGCCAGCAGCCAAATTCGGGGGCTTGGACTGTTTTTT.

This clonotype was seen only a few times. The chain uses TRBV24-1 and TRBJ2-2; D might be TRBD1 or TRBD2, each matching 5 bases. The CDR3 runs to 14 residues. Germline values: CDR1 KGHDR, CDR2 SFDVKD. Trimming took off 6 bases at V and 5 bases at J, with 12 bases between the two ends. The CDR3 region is CATSSPGRTGELFF. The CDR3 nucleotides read TGTGCCACCAGTAGTCCAGGGAGAACCGGGGAGCTGTTTTTT.

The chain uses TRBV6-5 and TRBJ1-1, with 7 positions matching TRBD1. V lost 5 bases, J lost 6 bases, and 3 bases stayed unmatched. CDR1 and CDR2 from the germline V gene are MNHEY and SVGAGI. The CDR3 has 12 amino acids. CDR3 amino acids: CASSPQGSEAFF. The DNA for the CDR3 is TGTGCCAGCAGTCCACAGGGGTCTGAAGCTTTCTTT.

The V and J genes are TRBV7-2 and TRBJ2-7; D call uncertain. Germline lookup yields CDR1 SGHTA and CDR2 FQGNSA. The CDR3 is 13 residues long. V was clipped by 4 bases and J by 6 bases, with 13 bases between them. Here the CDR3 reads CASSSYTASEQYF. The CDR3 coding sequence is TGTGCCAGCAGCTCGTACACGGCTAGCGAGCAGTACTTC.

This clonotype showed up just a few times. CDR3 DNA: TGCGCCAGCAGCCAAGTCGGGCTAGCCTTCAATGAGCAGTTCTTC. Residues: CASSQVGLAFNEQFF. V is TRBV4-1 and J is TRBJ2-1, with D possibly matching TRBD2 (5 bases). The germline V gene encodes CDR1 MGHRA and CDR2 YSYEKL. V lost 1 base and J lost 6, with 13 bases in between. The CDR3 is made up of 15 amino acids.

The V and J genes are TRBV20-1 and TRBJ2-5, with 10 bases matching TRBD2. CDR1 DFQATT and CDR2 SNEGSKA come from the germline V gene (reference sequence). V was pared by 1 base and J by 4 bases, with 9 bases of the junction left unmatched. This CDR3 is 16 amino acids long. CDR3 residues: CSARARASGSRETQYF. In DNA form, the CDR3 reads TGCAGTGCTAGAGCTAGAGCTAGCGGGAGCCGAGAGACCCAGTACTTC.

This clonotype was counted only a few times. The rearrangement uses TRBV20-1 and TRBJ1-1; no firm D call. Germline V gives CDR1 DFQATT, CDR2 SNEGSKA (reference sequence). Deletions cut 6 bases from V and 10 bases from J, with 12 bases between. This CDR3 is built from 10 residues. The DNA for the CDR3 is TGCAGTGCCCTTGGGCCGGGAGCTTTCTTT. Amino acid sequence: CSALGPGAFF.

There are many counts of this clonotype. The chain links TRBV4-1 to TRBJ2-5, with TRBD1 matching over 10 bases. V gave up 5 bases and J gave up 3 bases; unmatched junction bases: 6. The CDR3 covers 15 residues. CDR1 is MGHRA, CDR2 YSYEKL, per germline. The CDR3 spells CASSVPGQGKETQYF. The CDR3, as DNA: TGCGCCAGCAGCGTGCCGGGACAGGGGAAAGAGACCCAGTACTTC.

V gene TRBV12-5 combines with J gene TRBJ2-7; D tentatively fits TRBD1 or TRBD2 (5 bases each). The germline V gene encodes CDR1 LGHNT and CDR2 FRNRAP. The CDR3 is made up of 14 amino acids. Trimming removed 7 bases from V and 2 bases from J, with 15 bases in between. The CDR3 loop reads CASAVRDGPYEQYF. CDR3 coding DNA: TGTGCTAGTGCCGTGAGGGACGGCCCCTACGAGCAGTACTTC.

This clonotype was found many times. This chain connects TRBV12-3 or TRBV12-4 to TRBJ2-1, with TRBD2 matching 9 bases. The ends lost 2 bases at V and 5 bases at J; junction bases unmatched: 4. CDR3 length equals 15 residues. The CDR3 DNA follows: TGTGCCAGCAGTTTATCCGGCGGGGGGGACAATGAGCAGTTCTTC. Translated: CASSLSGGGDNEQFF.

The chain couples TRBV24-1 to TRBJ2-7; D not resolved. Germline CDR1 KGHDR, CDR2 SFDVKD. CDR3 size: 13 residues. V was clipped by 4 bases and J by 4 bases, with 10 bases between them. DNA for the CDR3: TGTGCCACCAGTGACCCACAGACTTACGAGCAGTACTTC. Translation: CATSDPQTYEQYF.

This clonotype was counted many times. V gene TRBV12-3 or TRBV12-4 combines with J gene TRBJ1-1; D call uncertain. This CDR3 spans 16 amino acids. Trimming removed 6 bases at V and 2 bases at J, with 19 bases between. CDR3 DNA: TGTGCCAGCAGCCCGGTAAGTGGGCAGACAAACACTGAAGCTTTCTTT. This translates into CASSPVSGQTNTEAFF.

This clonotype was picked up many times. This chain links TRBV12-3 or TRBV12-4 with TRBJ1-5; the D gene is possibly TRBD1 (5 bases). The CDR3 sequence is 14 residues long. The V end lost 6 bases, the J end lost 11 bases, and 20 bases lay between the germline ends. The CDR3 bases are TGTGCCAGCAGCGGGGACGGCCTCACCTCAGCCCAGCATTTT. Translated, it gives CASSGDGLTSAQHF.

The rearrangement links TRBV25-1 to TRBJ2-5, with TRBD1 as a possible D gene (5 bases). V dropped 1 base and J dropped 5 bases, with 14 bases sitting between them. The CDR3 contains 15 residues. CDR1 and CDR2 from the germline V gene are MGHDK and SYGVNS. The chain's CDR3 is CASSESGLGRETQYF. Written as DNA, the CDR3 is TGTGCCAGCAGTGAATCTGGTCTGGGGCGGGAGACCCAGTACTTC.

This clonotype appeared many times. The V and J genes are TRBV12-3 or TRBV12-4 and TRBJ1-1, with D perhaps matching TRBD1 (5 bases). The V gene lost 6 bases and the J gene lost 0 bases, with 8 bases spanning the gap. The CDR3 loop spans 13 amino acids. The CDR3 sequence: CASRTTVNTEAFF. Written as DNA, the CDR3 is TGTGCCAGCAGAACGACAGTGAACACTGAAGCTTTCTTT.

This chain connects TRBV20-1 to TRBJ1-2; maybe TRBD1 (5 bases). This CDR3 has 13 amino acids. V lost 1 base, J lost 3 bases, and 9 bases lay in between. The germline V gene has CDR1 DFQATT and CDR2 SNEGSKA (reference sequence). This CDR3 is CSARGGEDYGYTF. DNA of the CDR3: TGCAGTGCTAGAGGGGGCGAGGACTATGGCTACACCTTC.

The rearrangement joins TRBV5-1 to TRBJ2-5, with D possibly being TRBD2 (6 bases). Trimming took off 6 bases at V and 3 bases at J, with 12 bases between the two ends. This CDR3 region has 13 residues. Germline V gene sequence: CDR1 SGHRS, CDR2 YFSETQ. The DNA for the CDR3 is TGCGCCAGCACCGGGGGTAACAAAGAGACCCAGTACTTC. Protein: CASTGGNKETQYF.

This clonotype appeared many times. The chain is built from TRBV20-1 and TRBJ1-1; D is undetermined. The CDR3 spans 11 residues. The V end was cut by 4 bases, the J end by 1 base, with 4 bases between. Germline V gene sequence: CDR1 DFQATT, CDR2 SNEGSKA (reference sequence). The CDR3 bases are TGCAGTGCTAAACCGAACACTGAAGCTTTCTTT. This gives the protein CSAKPNTEAFF.

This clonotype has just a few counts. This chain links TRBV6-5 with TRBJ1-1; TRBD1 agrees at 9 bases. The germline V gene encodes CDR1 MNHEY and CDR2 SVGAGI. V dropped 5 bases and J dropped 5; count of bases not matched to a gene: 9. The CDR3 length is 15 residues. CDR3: CASSTRTGDATEAFF. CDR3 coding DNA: TGTGCCAGCAGTACTCGGACAGGGGATGCGACTGAAGCTTTCTTT.

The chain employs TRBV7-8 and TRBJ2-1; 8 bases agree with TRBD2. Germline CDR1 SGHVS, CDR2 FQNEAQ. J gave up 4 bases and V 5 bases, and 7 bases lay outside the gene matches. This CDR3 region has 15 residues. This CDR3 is CASSRSGALYNEQFF. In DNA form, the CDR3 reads TGTGCCAGCAGCCGTAGCGGGGCCCTATACAATGAGCAGTTCTTC. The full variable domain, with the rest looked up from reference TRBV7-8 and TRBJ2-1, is GAGVSQSPRYKVAKRGQDVALRCDPISGHVSLFWYQQALGQGPEFLTYFQNEAQLDKSGLPSDRFFAERPEGSVSTLKIQRTQQEDSAVYLCASSRSGALYNEQFFGPGTRLTVL.

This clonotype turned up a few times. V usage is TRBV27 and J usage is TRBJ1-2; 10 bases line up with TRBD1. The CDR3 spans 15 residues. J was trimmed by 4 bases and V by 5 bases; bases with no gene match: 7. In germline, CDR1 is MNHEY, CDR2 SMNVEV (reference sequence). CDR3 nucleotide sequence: TGTGCCAGCAGTAGACAGGGACAGGGGCTCTATGGCTACACCTTC. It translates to CASSRQGQGLYGYTF.

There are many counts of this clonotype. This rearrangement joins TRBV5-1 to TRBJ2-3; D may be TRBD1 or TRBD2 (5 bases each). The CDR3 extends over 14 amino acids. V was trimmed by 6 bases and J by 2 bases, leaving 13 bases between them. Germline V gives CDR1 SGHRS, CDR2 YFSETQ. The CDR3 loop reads CASTLGTDTDTQYF. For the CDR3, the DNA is TGCGCCAGCACCCTAGGGACCGACACAGATACGCAGTATTTT.

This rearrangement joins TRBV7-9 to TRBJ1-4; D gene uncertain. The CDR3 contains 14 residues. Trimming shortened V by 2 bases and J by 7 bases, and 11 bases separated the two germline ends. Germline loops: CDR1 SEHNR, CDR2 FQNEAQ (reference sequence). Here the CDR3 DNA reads TGTGCCAGCAGCTTAAACACTCTGATTGAAAAACTGTTTTTT. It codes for CASSLNTLIEKLFF.

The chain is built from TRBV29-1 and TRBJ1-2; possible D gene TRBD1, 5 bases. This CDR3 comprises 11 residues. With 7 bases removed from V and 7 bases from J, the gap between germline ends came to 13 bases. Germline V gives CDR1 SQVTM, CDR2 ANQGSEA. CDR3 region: CSGGEPPGYTF. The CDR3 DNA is TGCAGCGGGGGGGAGCCGCCTGGCTACACCTTC. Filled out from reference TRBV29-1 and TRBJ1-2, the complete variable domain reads SAVISQKPSRDICQRGTSLTIQCQVDSQVTMMFWYRQQPGQSLTLIATANQGSEATYESGFVIDKFPISRPNLTFSTLTVSNMSPEDSSIYLCSGGEPPGYTFGSGTRLTVV.

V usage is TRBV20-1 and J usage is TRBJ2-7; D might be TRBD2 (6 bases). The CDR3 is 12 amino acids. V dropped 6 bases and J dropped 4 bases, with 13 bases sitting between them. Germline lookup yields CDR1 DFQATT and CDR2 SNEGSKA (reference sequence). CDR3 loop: CSATPGGYEQYF. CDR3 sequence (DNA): TGCAGTGCCACCCCCGGGGGTTACGAGCAGTACTTC.

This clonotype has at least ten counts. The CDR3 coding sequence is TGTGCCAGCAGTTTAGACCTCGGAGATACGCAGTATTTT. This codes for CASSLDLGDTQYF. The chain employs TRBV12-3 or TRBV12-4 and TRBJ2-3; D is unclear. The CDR3 runs to 13 residues. Trimming took off 1 base at V and 5 bases at J, with 7 bases between the two ends.

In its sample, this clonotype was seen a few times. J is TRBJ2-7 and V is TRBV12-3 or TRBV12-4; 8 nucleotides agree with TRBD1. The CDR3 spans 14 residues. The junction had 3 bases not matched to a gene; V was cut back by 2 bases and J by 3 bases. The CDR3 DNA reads TGTGCCAGCAGTTTACCGACAGGGGACTACGAGCAGTACTTC. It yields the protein CASSLPTGDYEQYF.